This TCR beta chain was sequenced for a study of T cell responses to AZD1222 COVID-19 vaccine. Study conclusions and caveats: Repertoires in all cases were sampled only once the peak T cell response had passed. Reportedly, nearly half of unique spike TCRs recognized epitopes outside B.1.351/B.1.1.7 mutations. The breadth and depth of Spike-specific TCRs increased once two AZD1222 doses had been given.

Details on this clone: Its specificity is not known.

This table comes from immunoSEQ multiplex PCR, and its TCRdb copy is limited to in-frame clones, with some not included. Altogether around 100,000 clones are present, less than 95% being singletons, with the ten largest covering 1% to 1.5%. The clonotype was recovered from an adult in good health. The material sequenced was peripheral blood, taken on day 0 of AZD1222 vaccination.

The DNA of the CDR3 is TGTGCCTGGAGTACAGATGGAAACACCATATATTTT. This codes for CAWSTDGNTIYF. V is TRBV30 and J is TRBJ1-3; the D is unclear. V was shortened by 2 bases and J by 3 bases, with 5 bases between the two germline ends. Germline lookup yields CDR1 GTSNPN and CDR2 SVGIG (reference sequence). The CDR3 covers 12 residues.